These 18 T cell receptor beta chains were all obtained from the same sample, sequenced in a study of blood T cell repertoires in COVID-19. Sequencing used immunoSEQ multiplex PCR; TCRdb keeps in-frame clones, though not all of them. The sample has approximately 210,000 clones, around 89% seen once. Material for sequencing was peripheral blood. The receptors derive from a woman between 40 and 55 years old with acute or convalescent COVID-19.

This clone has a single count. This chain uses TRBV3-1 (or the pseudogene TRBV3-2) with TRBJ1-2; 7 nucleotides align to TRBD1. The CDR3 is made up of 16 amino acids. CDR1 and CDR2 (germline): LGHDT, YNNKEL (reference sequence). Losses at the gene ends were 0 bases for V and 2 bases for J; bases not matched to a gene: 6. This CDR3 is CASSQDYRGGNYGYTF. DNA of the CDR3: TGTGCCAGCAGCCAAGATTATCGAGGGGGCAACTATGGCTACACCTTC.

This chain links TRBV30 with TRBJ2-5, with 9 positions matching TRBD1. The CDR3 runs 16 residues. Trimming removed 0 bases from V and 1 base from J; junction bases left unmatched: 6. The V gene's germline CDR1 is GTSNPN and CDR2 SVGIG (reference sequence). The CDR3 sequence: CAWSVQTGGLQETQYF. DNA for the CDR3: TGTGCCTGGAGTGTACAGACAGGGGGTCTCCAAGAGACCCAGTACTTC. The entire variable domain, with the rest obtained from reference TRBV30 and TRBJ2-5, is as follows: SQTIHQWPATLVQPVGSPLSLECTVEGTSNPNLYWYRQAAGRGLQLLFYSVGIGQISSEVPQNLSASRPQDRQFILSSKKLLLSDSGFYLCAWSVQTGGLQETQYFGPGTRLLVL.

V gene TRBV7-2 combines with J gene TRBJ1-1; 7 bases align to TRBD1. The CDR3 is made up of 14 amino acids. V lost 5 bases and J lost 5; bases outside the gene matches: 8. CDR1 and CDR2 (germline): SGHTA, FQGNSA. CDR3: CASSARQGSTEAFF. In DNA, the CDR3 is TGTGCCAGCAGCGCACGACAGGGAAGTACTGAAGCTTTCTTT.

This clone was seen a single time. The chain employs TRBV27 and TRBJ2-2; maybe TRBD2 (6 bases). The CDR3 runs 15 residues. V shed 6 bases and J shed 2 bases, with 13 bases lying between them. Germline CDR1 is MNHEY and CDR2 is SMNVEV (reference sequence). CDR3 loop: CASSPRGANTGELFF. The CDR3 DNA reads TGTGCCAGCAGCCCCCGCGGGGCTAACACCGGGGAGCTGTTTTTT.

The DNA for the CDR3 is TGTGCCAGCAGTGAGAACAGCTGGAACACTGAAGCTTTCTTT. Translated: CASSENSWNTEAFF. The V call is TRBV2, the J call TRBJ1-1; D remains ambiguous. The CDR3 covers 14 residues. Germline CDR1 and CDR2: SNHLY and FYNNEI. V lost 3 bases and J lost 1, with 9 bases in between.

The chain employs TRBV6-6 and TRBJ1-3; 8 bases agree with TRBD1. Germline lookup yields CDR1 MNHNY and CDR2 SVGAGI (reference sequence). The trim removed 0 bases at V and 8 bases at J, leaving 3 bases unmatched. This CDR3 comprises 14 residues. The CDR3 loop is CASSYSLGQDTIYF. The CDR3 DNA is TGTGCCAGCAGTTACTCGCTGGGACAGGACACCATATATTTT.

V and J are TRBV7-2 and TRBJ1-1; TRBD1 aligns across 8 bases. Germline CDR1 is SGHTA and CDR2 is FQGNSA. V trimming: 4 bases; J trimming: 1 base; junction bases outside the gene matches: 17. The CDR3 extends over 19 amino acids. The CDR3 DNA reads as TGTGCCAGCAGCTCTTCCGCAGGGGGGACAGGTATCCAGAACACTGAAGCTTTCTTT. Protein sequence: CASSSSAGGTGIQNTEAFF.

V is TRBV5-4 and J is TRBJ2-7, with 7 bases matching TRBD1. V dropped 2 bases and J dropped 3; count of bases not matched to a gene: 8. Germline CDR1 reads SGHNT; CDR2 reads YYREEE (reference sequence). There are 15 residues in the CDR3. The CDR3 bases are TGTGCCAGCAGCTTTTATGACAGGGAACACTACGAGCAGTACGTC. Encoded protein: CASSFYDREHYEQYV.

The chain carries TRBV2 and TRBJ1-4, with no clear D. Germline V CDR1 and CDR2: SNHLY, FYNNEI. The CDR3 has 18 residues. Between the trimmed V and J ends, which lost 5 bases and 0 bases, there was a span of 19 bases. The CDR3 spells CASSRAGANIATNEKLFF. CDR3 nucleotides: TGTGCCAGCAGTCGGGCGGGAGCAAATATTGCAACTAATGAAAAACTGTTTTTT.

The chain is built from TRBV2 and TRBJ2-2, with D maybe TRBD2 (6 bases). CDR1 is SNHLY, CDR2 FYNNEI, per germline. V was shortened by 6 bases and J by 2 bases, with 16 bases between the two germline ends. The CDR3 totals 16 residues. CDR3: CASRRVGGANTGELFF. The CDR3 DNA reads TGTGCCAGCAGGAGGGTCGGGGGAGCAAACACCGGGGAGCTGTTTTTT.

The rearrangement links TRBV7-2 to TRBJ2-2; D is uncertain. The CDR3 has 14 amino acids. Germline CDR1 reads SGHTA; CDR2 reads FQGNSA. V lost 4 bases, J lost 0 bases, and 6 bases lay in between. The CDR3 loop reads CASSYSTNTGELFF. The CDR3 region has the DNA TGTGCCAGCAGCTATAGTACGAACACCGGGGAGCTGTTTTTT.

The chain has TRBV27 and TRBJ1-2; 7 nucleotides agree with TRBD1. CDR1 and CDR2 (germline): MNHEY, SMNVEV (reference sequence). The V and J ends lost 6 bases and 5 bases, in that order; junction bases with no gene match: 12. The CDR3 has 15 residues. The CDR3 nucleotides read TGTGCCAGCAGACCCGGGACAGAGAGGCTTTATGGCTACACCTTC. Its translation: CASRPGTERLYGYTF.

The rearrangement uses TRBV7-2 and TRBJ2-1, with 14 bases that match TRBD2. Losses at the gene ends were 3 bases for V and 7 bases for J; bases not matched to a gene: 8. Germline V CDR1 and CDR2: SGHTA, FQGNSA. The length of the CDR3 is 17 residues. This chain's CDR3 is CASSLTSGGAQGNEQFF. In DNA, the CDR3 is TGTGCCAGCAGCTTGACTAGCGGGGGGGCCCAGGGAAATGAGCAGTTCTTC.

The chain links TRBV2 to TRBJ1-1; 8 bases map to TRBD1. V shed 7 bases, J shed 11 bases, and the junction held 18 bases outside the gene matches. Germline CDR1 is SNHLY and CDR2 is FYNNEI. This CDR3 comprises 15 residues. The CDR3 sequence is CASTRGQTGDVFAFF. In nucleotides, the CDR3 is TGTGCCAGCACGAGGGGGCAGACAGGGGATGTTTTTGCTTTCTTT.

The chain couples TRBV4-1 to TRBJ2-1; TRBD1 matches 7 bases. The CDR3 length is 16 residues. The ends lost 1 base at V and 3 bases at J; junction bases unmatched: 6. From germline, CDR1 is MGHRA and CDR2 YSYEKL. CDR3 region: CASSQVDREIYNEQFF. The CDR3 nucleotides read TGCGCCAGCAGCCAAGTCGACAGGGAGATCTACAATGAGCAGTTCTTC.

This chain links TRBV19 with TRBJ2-3; 9 positions match TRBD1. J lost 2 bases, V lost 1 base, and 25 bases had no gene match. CDR3 size: 23 residues. CDR1 is LNHDA, CDR2 SQIVND, per germline (reference sequence). CDR3 region: CASSIAEPRQGEWGLLNTDTQYF. CDR3 coding DNA: TGTGCCAGTAGTATAGCCGAACCCCGACAGGGGGAATGGGGACTCCTTAACACAGATACGCAGTATTTT.

This chain connects TRBV5-1 to TRBJ2-5; 8 positions agree with TRBD1. Unmatched junction bases numbered 7, after V lost 3 bases and J lost 3 bases. The CDR3 has 15 amino acids. Germline V gene data show CDR1 as SGHRS and CDR2 as YFSETQ. This chain's CDR3 is CASSSLRTGKETQYF. The CDR3 DNA reads as TGCGCCAGCAGCTCCCTGAGGACAGGGAAAGAGACCCAGTACTTC. Full variable domain (outside the CDR3, taken from reference TRBV5-1 and TRBJ2-5): KAGVTQTPRYLIKTRGQQVTLSCSPISGHRSVSWYQQTPGQGLQFLFEYFSETQRNKGNFPGRFSGRQFSNSRSEMNVSTLELGDSALYLCASSSLRTGKETQYFGPGTRLLVL.

The chain uses TRBV27 and TRBJ1-2, with 10 bases that match TRBD1. CDR1 is MNHEY and CDR2 is SMNVEV in the germline V gene (reference sequence). This CDR3 comprises 14 residues. After removal of 5 bases from V and 7 bases from J, the junction contained 7 bases not matched to a gene. CDR3 amino acids: CASSPLDRGGGYTF. The DNA for the CDR3 is TGTGCCAGCAGTCCCTTGGACAGGGGGGGTGGCTACACCTTC.